Sequencing of this T cell receptor (beta chain) was carried out in a study of shared clonotypes between healthy human individuals. Study-wide points: Naive subsets generally had larger estimated richness than memory subsets. Expectations were that clonotype sharing among donors would be affected by sequencing depth. Donor scarcity curtailed the genetic and exposure-history diversity represented herein.

The assay was immunoSEQ multiplex PCR, and TCRdb's table has in-frame clones only and misses some. This sample has some 2.1 million clones; about 95% occur once, and the top ten carry about 1.1%. Worth noting for this clone: Antigen unknown.

Germline assignment: CDR1 SGHRS and CDR2 YFSETQ. V dropped 2 bases and J dropped 4; count of bases not matched to a gene: 9. This CDR3 region has 16 residues. Naivety among CD8 cells was defined by CD45RO negativity and positive CCR7 selection, thereby excluding terminally differentiated effector memory CD45RA+ cells. The study drew its donors from healthy HIV-negative adults without recent acute infections or vaccinations. The TCR sequence derives from a man between 18 and 35 years old in good health. The rearrangement joins TRBV5-1 to TRBJ2-1; TRBD1 aligns across 7 bases. Sequences were obtained from naive CD8+ T cells sorted from blood. The CDR3 here is CASSFSGTAMYNEQFF. The CDR3 coding sequence is TGCGCCAGCAGCTTTTCAGGGACAGCCATGTACAATGAGCAGTTCTTC.